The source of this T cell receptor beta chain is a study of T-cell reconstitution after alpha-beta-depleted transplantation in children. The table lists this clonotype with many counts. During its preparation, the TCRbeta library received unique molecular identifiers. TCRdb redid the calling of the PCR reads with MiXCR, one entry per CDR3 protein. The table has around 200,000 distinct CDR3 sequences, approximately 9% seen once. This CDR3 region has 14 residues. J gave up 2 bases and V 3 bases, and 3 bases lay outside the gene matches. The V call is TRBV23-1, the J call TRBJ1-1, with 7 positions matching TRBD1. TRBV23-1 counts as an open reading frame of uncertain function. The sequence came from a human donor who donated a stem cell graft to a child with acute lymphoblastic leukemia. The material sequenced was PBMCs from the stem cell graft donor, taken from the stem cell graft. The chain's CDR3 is CASSHDRVNTEAFF. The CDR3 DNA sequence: TGCGCCAGCAGTCACGACAGGGTCAACACTGAAGCTTTCTTT.